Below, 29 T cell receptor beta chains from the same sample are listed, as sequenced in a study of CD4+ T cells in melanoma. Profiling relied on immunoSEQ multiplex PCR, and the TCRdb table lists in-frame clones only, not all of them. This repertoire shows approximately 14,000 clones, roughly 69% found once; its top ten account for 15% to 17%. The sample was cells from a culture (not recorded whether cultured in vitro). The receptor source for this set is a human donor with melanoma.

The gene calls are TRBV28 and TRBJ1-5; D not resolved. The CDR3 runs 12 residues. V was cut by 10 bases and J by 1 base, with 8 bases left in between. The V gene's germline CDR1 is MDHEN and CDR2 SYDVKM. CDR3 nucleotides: TGTGCCATTAAAAGGAGCAATCAGCCCCAGCATTTT. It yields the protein CAIKRSNQPQHF.

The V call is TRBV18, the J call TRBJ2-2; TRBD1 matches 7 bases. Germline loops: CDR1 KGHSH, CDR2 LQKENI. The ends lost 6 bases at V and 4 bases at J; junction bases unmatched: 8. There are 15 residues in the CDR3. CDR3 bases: TGTGCCAGCTCTCAAACAGGGGTCGGCACCGGGGAGCTGTTTTTT. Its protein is CASSQTGVGTGELFF.

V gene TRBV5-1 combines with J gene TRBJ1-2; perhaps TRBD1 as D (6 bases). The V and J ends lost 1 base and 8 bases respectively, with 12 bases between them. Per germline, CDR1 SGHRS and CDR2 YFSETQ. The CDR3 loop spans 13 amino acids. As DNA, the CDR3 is TGCGCCAGCAGCTTGACAGGGCTCGGAGGCTACACCTTC. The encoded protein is CASSLTGLGGYTF.

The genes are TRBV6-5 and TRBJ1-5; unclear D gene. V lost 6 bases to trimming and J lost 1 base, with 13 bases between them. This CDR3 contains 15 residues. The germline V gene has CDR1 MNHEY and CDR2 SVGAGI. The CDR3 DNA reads TGTGCCAGCAGCCCCTACCCAATGAGCAATCAGCCCCAGCATTTT. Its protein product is CASSPYPMSNQPQHF.

The CDR3 loop reads CASSKTSGGKADTQYF. As DNA, the CDR3 is TGTGCCAGCAGCAAAACTAGCGGGGGTAAGGCAGATACGCAGTATTTT. The chain has TRBV5-6 and TRBJ2-3; 11 nucleotides agree with TRBD2. CDR1 is SGHDT and CDR2 is YYEEEE in the germline V gene. The CDR3 contains 16 residues. With 4 bases clipped from V and 4 bases from J, the junction kept 8 bases outside the gene matches.

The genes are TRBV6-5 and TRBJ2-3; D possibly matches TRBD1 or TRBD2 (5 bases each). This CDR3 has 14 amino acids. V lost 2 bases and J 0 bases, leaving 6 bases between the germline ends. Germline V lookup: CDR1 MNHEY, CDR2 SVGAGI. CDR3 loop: CASSYGGSTDTQYF. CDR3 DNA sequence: TGTGCCAGCAGTTACGGGGGTAGCACAGATACGCAGTATTTT.

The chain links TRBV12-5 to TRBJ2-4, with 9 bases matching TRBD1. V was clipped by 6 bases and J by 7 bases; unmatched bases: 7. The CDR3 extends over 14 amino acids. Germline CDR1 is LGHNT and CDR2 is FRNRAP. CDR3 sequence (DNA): TGTGCTAGTGGCTCGGGACAGGGAGAGAACATTCAGTACTTC. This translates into CASGSGQGENIQYF.

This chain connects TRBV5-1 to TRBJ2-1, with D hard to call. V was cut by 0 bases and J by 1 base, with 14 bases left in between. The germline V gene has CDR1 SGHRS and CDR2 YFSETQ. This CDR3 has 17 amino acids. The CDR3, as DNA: TGCGCCAGCAGCTTGGGTCTAGGCGGAAGTTCCTACAATGAGCAGTTCTTC. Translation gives CASSLGLGGSSYNEQFF.

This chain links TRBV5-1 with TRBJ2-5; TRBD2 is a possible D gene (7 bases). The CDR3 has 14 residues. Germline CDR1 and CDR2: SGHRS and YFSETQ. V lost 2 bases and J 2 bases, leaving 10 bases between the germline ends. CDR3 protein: CASSLQGGQETQYF. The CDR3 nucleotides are TGCGCCAGCAGCTTACAGGGAGGGCAAGAGACCCAGTACTTC. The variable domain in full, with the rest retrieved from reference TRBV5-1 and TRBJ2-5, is KAGVTQTPRYLIKTRGQQVTLSCSPISGHRSVSWYQQTPGQGLQFLFEYFSETQRNKGNFPGRFSGRQFSNSRSEMNVSTLELGDSALYLCASSLQGGQETQYFGPGTRLLVL.

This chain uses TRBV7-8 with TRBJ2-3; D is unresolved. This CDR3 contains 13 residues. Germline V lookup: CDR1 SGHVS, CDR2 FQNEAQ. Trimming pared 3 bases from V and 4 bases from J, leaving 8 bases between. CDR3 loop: CASSFATADTQYF. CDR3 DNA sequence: TGTGCCAGCAGCTTTGCCACGGCAGATACGCAGTATTTT.

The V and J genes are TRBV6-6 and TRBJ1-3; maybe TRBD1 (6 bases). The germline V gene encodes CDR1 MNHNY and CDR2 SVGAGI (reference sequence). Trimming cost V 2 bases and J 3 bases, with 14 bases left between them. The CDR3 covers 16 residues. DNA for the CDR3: TGTGCCAGCAGTTACCAAACAGGGATGCTTGGAAACACCATATATTTT. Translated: CASSYQTGMLGNTIYF.

CDR3 amino acids: CSARTQNNEQFF. The CDR3 nucleotides are TGCAGCGCCCGGACCCAAAACAATGAGCAGTTCTTC. The chain uses TRBV29-1 and TRBJ2-1; no clear D gene. The CDR3 loop spans 12 amino acids. The germline V gene has CDR1 SQVTM and CDR2 ANQGSEA. V was cut by 7 bases and J by 5 bases, with 12 bases left in between.

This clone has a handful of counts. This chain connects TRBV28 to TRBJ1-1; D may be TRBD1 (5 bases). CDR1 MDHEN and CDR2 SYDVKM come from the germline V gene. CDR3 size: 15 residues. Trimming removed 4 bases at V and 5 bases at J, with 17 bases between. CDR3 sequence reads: CASSSQGWGNTEAFF. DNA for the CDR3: TGTGCCAGCAGTTCCCAGGGCTGGGGGAATACTGAAGCTTTCTTT.

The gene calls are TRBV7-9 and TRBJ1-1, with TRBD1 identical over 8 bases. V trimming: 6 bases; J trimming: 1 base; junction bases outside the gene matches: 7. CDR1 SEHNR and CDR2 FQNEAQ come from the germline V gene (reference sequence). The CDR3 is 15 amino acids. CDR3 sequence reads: CASRPQGGANTEAFF. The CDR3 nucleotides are TGTGCCAGCAGGCCACAGGGGGGCGCGAACACTGAAGCTTTCTTT.

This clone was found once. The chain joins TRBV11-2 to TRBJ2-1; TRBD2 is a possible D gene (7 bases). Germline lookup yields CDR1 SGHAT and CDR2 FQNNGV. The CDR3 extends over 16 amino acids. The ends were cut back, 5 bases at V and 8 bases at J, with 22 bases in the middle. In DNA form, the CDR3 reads TGTGCCAGCAGCCCCTACCTCGACGGGGGGCCGTATGAGCAGTTCTTC. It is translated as CASSPYLDGGPYEQFF.

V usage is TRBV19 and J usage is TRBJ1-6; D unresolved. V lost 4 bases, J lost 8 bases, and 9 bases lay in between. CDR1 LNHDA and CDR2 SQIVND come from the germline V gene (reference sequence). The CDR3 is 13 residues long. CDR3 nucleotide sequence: TGTGCCAGTAGTAGGTCGTTCTATTCACCCCTCCACTTT. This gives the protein CASSRSFYSPLHF.

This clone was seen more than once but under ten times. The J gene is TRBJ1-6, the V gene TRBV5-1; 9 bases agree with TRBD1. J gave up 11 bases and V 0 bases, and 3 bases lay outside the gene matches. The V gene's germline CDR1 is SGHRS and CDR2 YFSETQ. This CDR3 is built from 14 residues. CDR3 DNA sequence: TGCGCCAGCAGCTTGGGGACAGGGGTCACACCCCTCCACTTT. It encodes CASSLGTGVTPLHF.

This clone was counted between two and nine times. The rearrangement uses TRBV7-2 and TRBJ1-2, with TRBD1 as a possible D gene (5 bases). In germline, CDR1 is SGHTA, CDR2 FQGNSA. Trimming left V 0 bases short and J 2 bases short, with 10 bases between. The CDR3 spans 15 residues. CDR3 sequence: CASSLAIGGNYGYTF. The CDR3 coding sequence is TGTGCCAGCAGCTTAGCCATTGGGGGAAACTATGGCTACACCTTC.

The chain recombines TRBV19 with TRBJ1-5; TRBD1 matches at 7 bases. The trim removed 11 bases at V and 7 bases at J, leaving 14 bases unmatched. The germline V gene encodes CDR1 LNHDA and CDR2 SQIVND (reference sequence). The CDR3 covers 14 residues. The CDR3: CASTLRGVGQPQHF. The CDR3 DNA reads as TGTGCCTCGACTCTCAGGGGGGTCGGCCAGCCCCAGCATTTT.

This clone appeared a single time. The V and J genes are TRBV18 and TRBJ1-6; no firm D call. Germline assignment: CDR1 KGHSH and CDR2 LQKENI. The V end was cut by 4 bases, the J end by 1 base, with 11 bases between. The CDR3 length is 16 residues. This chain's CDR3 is CASSRAEGSYNSPLHF. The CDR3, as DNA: TGTGCCAGCTCACGGGCAGAAGGGTCCTATAATTCACCCCTCCACTTT.

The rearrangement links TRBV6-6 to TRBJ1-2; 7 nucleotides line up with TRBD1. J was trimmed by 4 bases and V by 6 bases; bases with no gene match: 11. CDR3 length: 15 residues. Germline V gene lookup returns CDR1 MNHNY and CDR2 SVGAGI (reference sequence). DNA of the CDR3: TGTGCCAGCAGCCAGACCCGGGACAGCGTCTATGGCTACACCTTC. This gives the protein CASSQTRDSVYGYTF.

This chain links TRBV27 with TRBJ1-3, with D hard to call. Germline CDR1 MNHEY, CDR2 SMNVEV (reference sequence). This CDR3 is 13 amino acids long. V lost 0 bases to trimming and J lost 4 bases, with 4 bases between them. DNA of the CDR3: TGTGCCAGCAGTTTATCGAGGGGAAACACCATATATTTT. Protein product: CASSLSRGNTIYF.

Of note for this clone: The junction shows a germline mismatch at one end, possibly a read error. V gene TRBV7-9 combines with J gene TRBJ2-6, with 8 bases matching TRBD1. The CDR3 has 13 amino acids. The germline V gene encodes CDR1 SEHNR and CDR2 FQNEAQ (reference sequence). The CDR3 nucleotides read TGTGCCAGCAGCCACAGGGGGGCCAACGTCCTGGCTTTC. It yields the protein CASSHRGANVLAF.

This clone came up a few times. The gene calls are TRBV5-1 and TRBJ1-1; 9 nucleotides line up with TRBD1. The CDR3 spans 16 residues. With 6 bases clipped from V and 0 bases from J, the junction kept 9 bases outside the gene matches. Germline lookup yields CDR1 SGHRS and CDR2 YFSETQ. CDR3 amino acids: CASKAGTGKMNTEAFF. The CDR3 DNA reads TGCGCCAGCAAAGCTGGGACAGGGAAGATGAACACTGAAGCTTTCTTT. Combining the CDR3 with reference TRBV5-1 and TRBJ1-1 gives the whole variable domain KAGVTQTPRYLIKTRGQQVTLSCSPISGHRSVSWYQQTPGQGLQFLFEYFSETQRNKGNFPGRFSGRQFSNSRSEMNVSTLELGDSALYLCASKAGTGKMNTEAFFGQGTRLTVV.

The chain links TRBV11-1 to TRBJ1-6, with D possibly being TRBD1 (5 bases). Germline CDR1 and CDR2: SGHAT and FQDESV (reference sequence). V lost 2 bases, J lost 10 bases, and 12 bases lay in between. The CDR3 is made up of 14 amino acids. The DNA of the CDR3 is TGTGCCAGCAGCTTACAGGGTCGGCGGTCACCCCTCCACTTT. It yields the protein CASSLQGRRSPLHF.

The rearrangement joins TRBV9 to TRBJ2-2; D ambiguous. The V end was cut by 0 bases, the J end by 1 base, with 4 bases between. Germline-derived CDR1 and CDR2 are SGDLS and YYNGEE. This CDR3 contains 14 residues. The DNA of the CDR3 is TGTGCCAGCAGCGTAGCGGTGAACACCGGGGAGCTGTTTTTT. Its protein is CASSVAVNTGELFF.

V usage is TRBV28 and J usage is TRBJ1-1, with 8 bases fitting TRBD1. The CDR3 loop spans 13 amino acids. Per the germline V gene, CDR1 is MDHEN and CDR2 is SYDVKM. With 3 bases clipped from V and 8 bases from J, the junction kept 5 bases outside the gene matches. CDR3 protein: CASSFQGAGEAFF. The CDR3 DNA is TGTGCCAGCAGTTTTCAGGGGGCAGGGGAAGCTTTCTTT.

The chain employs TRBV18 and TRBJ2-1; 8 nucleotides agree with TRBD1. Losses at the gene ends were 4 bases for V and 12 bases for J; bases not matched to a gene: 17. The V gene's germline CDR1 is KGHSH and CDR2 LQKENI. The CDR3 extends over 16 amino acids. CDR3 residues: CASSQTSGTGFITQFF. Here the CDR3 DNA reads TGTGCCAGCTCACAAACTTCCGGGACAGGTTTTATTACGCAGTTCTTC.

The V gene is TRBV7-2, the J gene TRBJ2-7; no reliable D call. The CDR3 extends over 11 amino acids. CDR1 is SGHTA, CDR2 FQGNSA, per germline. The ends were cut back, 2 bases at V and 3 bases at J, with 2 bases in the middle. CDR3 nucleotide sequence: TGTGCCAGCAGCTTATACTACGAGCAGTACTTC. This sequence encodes CASSLYYEQYF.